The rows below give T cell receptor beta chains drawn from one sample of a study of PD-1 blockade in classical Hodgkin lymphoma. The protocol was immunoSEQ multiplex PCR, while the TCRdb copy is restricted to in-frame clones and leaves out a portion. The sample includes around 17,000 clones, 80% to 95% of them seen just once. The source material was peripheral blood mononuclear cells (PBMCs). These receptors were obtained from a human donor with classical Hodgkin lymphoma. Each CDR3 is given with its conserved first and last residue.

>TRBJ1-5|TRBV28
CASSLFSPFSNQPQHF
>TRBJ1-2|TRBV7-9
CASSQRKDRGIYGYTF
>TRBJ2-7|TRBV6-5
CASSSGQGGEQYF
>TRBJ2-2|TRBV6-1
CASSIREDGTGELFF
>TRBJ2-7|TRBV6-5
CASSPGPGEQYF
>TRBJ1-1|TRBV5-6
CASSVRASETEAFF
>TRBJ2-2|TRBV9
CASAGLPTGELFF
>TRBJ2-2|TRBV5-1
CASSVSGGDTGELFF
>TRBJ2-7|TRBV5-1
CASSGGDLQDEQYF
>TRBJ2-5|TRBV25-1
CASSGQGRREGGGETQYF
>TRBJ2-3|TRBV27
CASSFRASTQYF
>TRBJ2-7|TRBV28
CASSAITEGPGNWAYEQYF
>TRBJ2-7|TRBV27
CASSNPRTGGYEQYF
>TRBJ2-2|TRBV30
CASPRGEHGELFF
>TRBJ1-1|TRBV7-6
CASSTRDITEAFF
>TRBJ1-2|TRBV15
CATSRDYRSPGGRGYTF
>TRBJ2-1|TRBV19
CASTGLAGGPGEQFF
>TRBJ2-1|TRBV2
CASSYTDGNEQFF
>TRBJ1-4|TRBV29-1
CSSSPGSTNEKLFF
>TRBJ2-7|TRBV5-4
CASSPRGGSYEQYF
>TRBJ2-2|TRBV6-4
CASSDSGQDTGELFF
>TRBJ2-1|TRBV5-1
CASSLGPYPGDEQFF
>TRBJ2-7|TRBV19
CASSTKPGPSYEQYF
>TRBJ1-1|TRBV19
CASSIDPDGINTEAFF
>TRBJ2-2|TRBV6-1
CASSTTGDTGELFF
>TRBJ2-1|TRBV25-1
CASSVLAGDYNEQFF